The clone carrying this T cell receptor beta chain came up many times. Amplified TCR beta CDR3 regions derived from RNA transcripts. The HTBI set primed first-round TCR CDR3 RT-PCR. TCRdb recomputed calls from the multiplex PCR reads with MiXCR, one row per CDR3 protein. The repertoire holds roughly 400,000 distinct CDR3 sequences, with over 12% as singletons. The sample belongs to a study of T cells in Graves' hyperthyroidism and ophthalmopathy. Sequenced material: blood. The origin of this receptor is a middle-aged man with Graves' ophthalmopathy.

The CDR3: CASSDSSGKSYETQYF. The DNA for the CDR3 is TGTGCCAGCAGTGATTCATCAGGGAAATCGTATGAGACCCAGTACTTC. The J gene is TRBJ2-5, the V gene TRBV2, with D tentatively TRBD1 (5 bases). V dropped 3 bases and J dropped 5 bases, with 19 bases sitting between them. The CDR3 spans 16 residues. Germline lookup yields CDR1 SNHLY and CDR2 FYNNEI.